This record covers a single T cell receptor beta chain. The data derive from a study of blood T cell repertoires in COVID-19. Losses at the gene ends were 4 bases for V and 4 bases for J; bases not matched to a gene: 5. Germline-derived CDR1 and CDR2 are SGHRS and YFSETQ. The CDR3 length is 14 residues. Measured with immunoSEQ multiplex PCR; TCRdb has only the in-frame clones, and not every one. The sample includes over 300,000 clones, 89% of them seen just once. The receptor was isolated from a man aged 18-30 years who had recovered from COVID-19. Sequencing input: peripheral blood. The rearrangement links TRBV5-1 to TRBJ1-2; 9 bases agree with TRBD1. Written as DNA, the CDR3 is TGCGCCAGCAGCCAGGGGACAGGGCTCTATGGCTACACCTTC. This gives the protein CASSQGTGLYGYTF.